This is a list of T cell receptor beta chains from one sample in a study of T cell changes during pregnancy in multiple sclerosis. Measured with immunoSEQ multiplex PCR; TCRdb has only the in-frame clones, and not every one. The sample includes roughly 58,000 clones, roughly 90% seen only once; the top ten take 3% to 3.5%. The sequences come from CD8+ T cells from peripheral blood mononuclear cells, collected before pregnancy. The receptors were sampled from a female donor with multiple sclerosis, enrolled in a pregnancy study. Each CDR3 is given with its conserved first and last residue. A D gene is named only where the DNA matches it firmly. Clone size appears in some rows only: once, few, many, or a class for an expanded clone.

size: few
V: TRBV4-3
J: TRBJ2-6
D: TRBD2
DNA: TGCGCCAGCAGCCATGGGGGGGAAGGCTTCTCTGGGGCCAACGTCCTGACTTTC
CDR3: CASSHGGEGFSGANVLTF

size: -
V: TRBV7-2
J: TRBJ1-4
D: -
DNA: TGTGCCAGCAGCCTGCTTGGAGTGTCTAATGAAAAACTGTTTTTT
CDR3: CASSLLGVSNEKLFF

size: -
V: TRBV11-2
J: TRBJ2-1
D: -
DNA: TGTGCCAGCAGCCTCCTAAGCTCCTACAATGAGCAGTTCTTC
CDR3: CASSLLSSYNEQFF

size: -
V: TRBV4-1
J: TRBJ2-3
D: -
DNA: TGCGCCAGCAAGGGGGGGGCAGATACGCAGTATTTT
CDR3: CASKGGADTQYF

size: once
V: TRBV19
J: TRBJ2-1
D: -
DNA: TGTGCCAGCAGCCCTAGCGCAAGCTCCTACAATGAGCAGTTCTTC
CDR3: CASSPSASSYNEQFF

size: -
V: TRBV2
J: TRBJ1-1
D: TRBD1
DNA: TGTGCCAGCAGTGATCCTCAGGGGGAAGACACTGAAGCTTTCTTT
CDR3: CASSDPQGEDTEAFF

size: once
V: TRBV14
J: TRBJ1-1
D: -
DNA: TGTGCCAGCAGGGGAGGCATGAACACTGAAGCTTTCTTT
CDR3: CASRGGMNTEAFF

size: -
V: TRBV10-3
J: TRBJ2-1
D: TRBD2
DNA: TGTGCCATCAGTGCCCTCGGACTAGCGGGGGACAATGAGCAGTTCTTC
CDR3: CAISALGLAGDNEQFF

size: -
V: TRBV2
J: TRBJ2-1
D: TRBD1
DNA: TGTGCCAGCAGCGAGGACGGGACAGCACCATACAATGAGCAGTTCTTC
CDR3: CASSEDGTAPYNEQFF

size: -
V: TRBV7-9
J: TRBJ1-1
D: TRBD1
DNA: TGTGCCAGCAGCTGGTCCGGACAGGGGGACACTGAAGCTTTCTTT
CDR3: CASSWSGQGDTEAFF

size: -
V: TRBV7-9
J: TRBJ2-3
D: TRBD1
DNA: TGTGCCAGCAGCTTACCCGCCCCGGGGACAGGGAGGACAGATACGCAGTATTTT
CDR3: CASSLPAPGTGRTDTQYF